This T cell receptor (beta chain) is drawn from a study of shared clonotypes between healthy human individuals. Of note for this clone: Its antigen is not known.

Profiled with immunoSEQ multiplex PCR; TCRdb holds only in-frame clones, not every one. The data show some 1 million clones, 70% to 80% seen once. Trimming at V came to 3 bases and at J to 6 bases, leaving 7 bases not matched to a gene. The CDR3 is 14 residues long. Germline CDR1 SNHLY, CDR2 FYNNEI. Overall study findings and caveats: Clonotype sharing levels among donors were expected to vary with sequencing depth. Naive subsets generally exceeded memory subsets in estimated richness.

Donors were healthy HIV-negative adults without recently reported acute infections or vaccinations. Donors, without exception, were Caucasian adults residing in Nashville, Tennessee. The sequence was collected from a man aged 18 to 30 in good health. The gene calls are TRBV2 and TRBJ1-1, with TRBD1 identical over 7 bases. The specimen was memory CD4+ T cells sorted from blood. Subset reported: CD45RA-negative fraction. CDR3 region: CASSEDGRGAEAFF. The CDR3 DNA reads as TGTGCCAGCAGTGAGGACGGCAGGGGGGCTGAAGCTTTCTTT.